This T cell receptor beta chain was sequenced during a study of blood T cell repertoires in COVID-19. As for the study in general: Spain, Italy and the United States supplied samples that represented acute and convalescent COVID-19. PBMCs, B-cell-depleted T cells, or T cells were the source of the cDNA or gDNA that made up the material.

How the authors handled the data: Estimation of nucleated cell counts relied on the amplification of reference gene primers. This table comes from immunoSEQ multiplex PCR, and its TCRdb copy is limited to in-frame clones, with some not included. V and J calls and clone size are those listed in that table; D and trimming were worked out from the DNA. The data show fewer than 250,000 clones, 89% seen once. CDR1 is MNHEY and CDR2 is SVGEGT in the germline V gene. J was trimmed by 4 bases and V by 6 bases; bases with no gene match: 9. The CDR3 runs 15 residues. The TCR sequence derives from a man in his 60s who had recovered from COVID-19. The V call is TRBV6-2 or TRBV6-3, the J call TRBJ1-2, with 9 bases fitting TRBD1. Sequencing was performed on peripheral blood. The CDR3, as DNA: TGTGCCAGCAGCGAGGGACAGGGCCCTCTCTATGGCTACACCTTC. Amino acids: CASSEGQGPLYGYTF.